The present T cell receptor beta chain was sequenced within a study of molecular identifiers for immune sequencing clone quantification (dated by TCRdb to between 2018 and 2020). Regarding the research as a whole: For a replicate experiment, the RNA from either about 20,000 or 100,000 naive CD8 T cells was divided into five aliquots, and four of those aliquots went on to sequencing. This methods study used CD8 T cells to benchmark TCR RNA copy counting and molecular-identifier clustering-based TCR repertoire sequencing (MIDCIRS).

This clonotype was seen a handful of times. The antigen this receptor binds is unknown. No base-level quality is on record; no much larger clone is a single base apart. Measured from the cysteine to the phenylalanine, the CDR3 is 13 residues long. Left in the record is the CDR3 DNA by itself, 39 bases read in frame from the first base. Via the germline V gene, CDR1 is MDHEN and CDR2 SYDVKM. V was cut back by 1 base and J by 9 bases, leaving a gap of 12 bases between them. Receptor libraries were prepared by PCR. Reads for this sample came from a NextSeq 500. Bulk TCR libraries were made following a previously described method, with the TCR primers given in Table S5. Total RNA was purified with the Qiagen AllPrep DNA/RNA kit. Before any analysis, reads coming from multiple sequencing runs of the same library were combined into one pool. The study's own analysis went as follows. Reads were retained only if the reads had an exact TCR constant sequence, and the retained reads were trimmed to 150 nt and grouped according to their 12-nt molecular barcodes. Reads within each barcode group were sub-clustered using a 15% Levenshtein threshold, and quality-weighted consensus sequences were constructed for each RNA molecule. Non-functional sequences were removed, as were lower-count sequences one edit away from another. Based on fitting two negative binomial distributions, any barcode sub-cluster with under 20% of the maximum read count was discarded. Starting from the raw public reads, TCRdb applied fastp trimming at Q25, assembled clones with MiXCR and retained in-frame beta chains. Every CDR3 protein is listed once, alongside the most common genes and DNA of its rows. These V and J calls originate from TCRdb's pipeline instead of the authors' own analysis. The sample records about 510,000 distinct CDR3 sequences, roughly 24% of which are singletons. The ten largest clones add up to around 0.8% of the sample.

Naive CD8 T cell libraries were made from around 18,000 to 910,000 sorted cells using 10%, 30% or 50% of purified RNA. Naive CD8 T cells, defined as CD8+CD4-CCR7+CD45RA+, were FACS-sorted into RLT Plus buffer on a BD FACSAria II. Detection sensitivity was tested by spiking Jurkat RNA equal to roughly ten TCR copies' worth into samples containing 20,000-1,000,000 naive CD8 T cells. CD8 T cells were enriched with RosetteSep CD8+ T Cell Enrichment Cocktail and Ficoll-Paque, followed by ACK red cell lysis. Points the paper makes about the study in general: When barcode sub-clustering was left out, chimeric consensus sequences inflated TCR diversity, with chimeras reaching as high as 47%. Highly expanded clone sizes could be underestimated because identical TCR molecules may share a barcode. The naive libraries included spiked-in Jurkat TCR RNA (about nine copies' worth), and this RNA is not part of the donor repertoire. Modeling gave about three recovered TCR RNA copies per cell versus about ten by digital PCR, implying about 30% capture efficiency. A single cell's worth of spiked-in Jurkat TCR RNA was reported detectable even among about 1.1 million naive CD8 T cells. In CMV-specific effector cells, clones with more than 20 RNA copies contained over 98% of molecules, whereas in naive cells such clones contained under 1% of molecules.

Sequenced input: naive CD8+ T cells from blood, with Jurkat cell RNA spiked in. Explained via the paper, the cell subset or site label denotes: FACS-sorted CD8+CD4-CCR7+CD45RA+ naive T cells. The receptor was isolated from a human donor in good health. Some libraries in this study had Jurkat cell RNA spiked in. In this chain, TRBV28 is recombined with TRBJ1-1; tentative D gene TRBD1, with 6 bases matching. The nucleotides are TGTGCCAGCAGTTTATCCCAGGGGTCTAAAGCTTTCTTT. Its amino acids are CASSLSQGSKAFF.